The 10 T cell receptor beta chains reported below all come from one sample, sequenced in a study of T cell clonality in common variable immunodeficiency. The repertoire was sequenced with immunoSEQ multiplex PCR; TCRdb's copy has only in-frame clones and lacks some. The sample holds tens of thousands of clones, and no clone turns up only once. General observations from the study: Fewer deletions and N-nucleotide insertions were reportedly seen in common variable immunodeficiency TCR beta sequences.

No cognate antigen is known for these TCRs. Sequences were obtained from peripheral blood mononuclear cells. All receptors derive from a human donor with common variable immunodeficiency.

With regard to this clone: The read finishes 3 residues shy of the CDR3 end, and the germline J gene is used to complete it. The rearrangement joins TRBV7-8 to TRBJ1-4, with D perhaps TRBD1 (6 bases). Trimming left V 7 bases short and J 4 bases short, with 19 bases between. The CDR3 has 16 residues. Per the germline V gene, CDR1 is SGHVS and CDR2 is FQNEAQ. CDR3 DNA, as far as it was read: TGTGCCAGCAAACCTAGGGGGGGCAGGGGTAATGAAAAA. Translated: CASKPRGGRGNEK. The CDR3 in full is CASKPRGGRGNEKLFF. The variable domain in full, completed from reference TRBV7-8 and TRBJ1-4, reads GAGVSQSPRYKVAKRGQDVALRCDPISGHVSLFWYQQALGQGPEFLTYFQNEAQLDKSGLPSDRFFAERPEGSVSTLKIQRTQQEDSAVYLCASKPRGGRGNEKLFFGSGTQLSVL.

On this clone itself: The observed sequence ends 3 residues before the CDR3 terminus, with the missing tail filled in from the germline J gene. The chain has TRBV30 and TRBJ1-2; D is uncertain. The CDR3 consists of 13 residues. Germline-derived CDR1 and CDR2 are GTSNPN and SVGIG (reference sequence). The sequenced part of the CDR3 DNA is TGTGCCTGGAGTGTACTTTCATCCCCCGGC. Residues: CAWSVLSSPG. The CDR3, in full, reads CAWSVLSSPGYTF.

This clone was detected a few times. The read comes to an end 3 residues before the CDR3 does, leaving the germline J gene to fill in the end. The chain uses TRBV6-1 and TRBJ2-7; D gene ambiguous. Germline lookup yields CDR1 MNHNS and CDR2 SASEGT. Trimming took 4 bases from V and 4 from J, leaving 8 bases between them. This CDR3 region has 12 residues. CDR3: CASSALYYEQYF. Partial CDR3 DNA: TGTGCCAGCAGTGCCCTTTATTACGAG.

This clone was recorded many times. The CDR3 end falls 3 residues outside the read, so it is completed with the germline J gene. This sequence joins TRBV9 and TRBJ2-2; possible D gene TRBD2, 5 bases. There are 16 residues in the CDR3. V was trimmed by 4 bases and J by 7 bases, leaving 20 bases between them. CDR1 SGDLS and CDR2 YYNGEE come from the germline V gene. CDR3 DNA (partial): TGTGCCAGCAGCTCAGTGGCGGGTAAAGGAATCGGGGAG. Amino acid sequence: CASSSVAGKGIGE. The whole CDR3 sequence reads CASSSVAGKGIGELFF.

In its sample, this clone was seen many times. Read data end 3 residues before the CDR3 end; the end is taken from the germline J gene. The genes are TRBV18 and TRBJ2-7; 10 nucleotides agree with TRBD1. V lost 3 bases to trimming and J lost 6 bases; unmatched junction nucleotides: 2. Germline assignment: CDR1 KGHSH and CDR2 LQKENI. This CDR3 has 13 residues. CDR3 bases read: TGTGCCAGCTCACCGGGACAGGGGTCCGAG. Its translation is CASSPGQGSE. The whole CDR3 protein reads CASSPGQGSEQYF.

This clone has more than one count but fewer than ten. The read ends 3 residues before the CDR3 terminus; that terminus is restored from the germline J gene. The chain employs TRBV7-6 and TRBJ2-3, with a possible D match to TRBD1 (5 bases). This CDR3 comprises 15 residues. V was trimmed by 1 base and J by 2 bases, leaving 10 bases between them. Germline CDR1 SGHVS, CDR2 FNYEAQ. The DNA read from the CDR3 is TGTGCCAGCAGCTTAGAAGGGGCGCCCACAGATACG. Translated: CASSLEGAPTDT. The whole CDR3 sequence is CASSLEGAPTDTQYF.

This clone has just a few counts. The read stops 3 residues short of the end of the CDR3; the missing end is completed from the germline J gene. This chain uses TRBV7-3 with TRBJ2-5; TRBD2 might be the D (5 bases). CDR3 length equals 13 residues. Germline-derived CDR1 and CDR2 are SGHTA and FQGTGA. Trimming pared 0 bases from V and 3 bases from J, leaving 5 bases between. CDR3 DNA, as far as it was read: TGTGCCAGCAGCTTAACGAGGGAAGAGACC. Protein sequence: CASSLTREET. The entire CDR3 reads CASSLTREETQYF.

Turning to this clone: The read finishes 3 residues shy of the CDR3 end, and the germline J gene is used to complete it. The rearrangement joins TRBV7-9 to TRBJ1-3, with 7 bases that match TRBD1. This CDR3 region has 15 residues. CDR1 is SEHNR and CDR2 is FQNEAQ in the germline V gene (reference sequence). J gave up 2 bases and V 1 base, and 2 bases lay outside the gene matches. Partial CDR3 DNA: TGTGCCAGCAGCTTAGAGGGGGCTACTGGAAACACC. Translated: CASSLEGATGNT. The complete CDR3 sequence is CASSLEGATGNTIYF.

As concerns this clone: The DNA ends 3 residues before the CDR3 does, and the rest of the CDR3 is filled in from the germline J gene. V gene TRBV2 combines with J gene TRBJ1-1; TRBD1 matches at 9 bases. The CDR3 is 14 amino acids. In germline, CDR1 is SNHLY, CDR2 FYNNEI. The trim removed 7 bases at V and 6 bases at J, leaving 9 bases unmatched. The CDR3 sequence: CASKALDRGSEAFF. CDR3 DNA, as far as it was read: TGTGCCAGCAAGGCCCTGGACAGGGGATCTGAA.

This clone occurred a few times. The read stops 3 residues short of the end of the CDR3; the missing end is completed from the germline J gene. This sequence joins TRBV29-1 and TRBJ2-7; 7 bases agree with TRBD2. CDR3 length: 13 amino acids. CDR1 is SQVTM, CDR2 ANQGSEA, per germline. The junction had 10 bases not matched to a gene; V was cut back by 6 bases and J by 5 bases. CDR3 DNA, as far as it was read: TGCAGCGTCGGACGGACGAGCGGGGACGAG. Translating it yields CSVGRTSGDE. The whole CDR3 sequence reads CSVGRTSGDEQYF.